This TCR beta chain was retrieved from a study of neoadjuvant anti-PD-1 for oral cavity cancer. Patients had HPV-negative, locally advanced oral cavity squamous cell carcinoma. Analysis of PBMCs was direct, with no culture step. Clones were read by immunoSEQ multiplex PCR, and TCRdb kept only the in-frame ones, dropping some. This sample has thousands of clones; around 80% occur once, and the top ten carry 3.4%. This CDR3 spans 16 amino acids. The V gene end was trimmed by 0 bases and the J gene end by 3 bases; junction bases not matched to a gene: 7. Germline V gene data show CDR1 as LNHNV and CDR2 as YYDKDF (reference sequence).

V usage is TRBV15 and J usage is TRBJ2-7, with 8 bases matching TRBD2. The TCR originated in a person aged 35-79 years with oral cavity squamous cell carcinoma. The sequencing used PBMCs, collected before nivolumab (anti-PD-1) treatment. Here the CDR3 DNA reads TGTGCCACCAGCAGAGATTTGGCGGGGGGCCGCTACGAGCAGTACTTC. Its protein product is CATSRDLAGGRYEQYF.